A selection of T cell receptor beta chains follows, all from one sample in a study of blood T cell repertoires in COVID-19. Sequenced by immunoSEQ multiplex PCR; TCRdb stores in-frame clones only, minus some. The sample contains 300,000 to 450,000 clones, approximately 81% of which appear only once. Specimen: peripheral blood. All receptors derive from a woman in her late teens or twenties with acute or convalescent COVID-19. The CDR3 runs from the conserved cysteine through the conserved F or W. The D gene is left open where the match is weak. Clone size is given for some rows only: seen once, a few or many times, or a class if the clone is expanded.

>TRBJ2-7|.|.|TRBV24-1
CATSEDGHSQYF
TGTGCCACCAGTGAGGATGGACACTCTCAGTACTTC
>TRBJ1-3|.|.|TRBV10-3
CAISEQTGLSRNTIYF
TGTGCCATCAGTGAGCAAACAGGGCTCTCTAGAAACACCATATATTTT
>TRBJ1-5|.|.|TRBV30
CAWSVGSGVNQPQHF
TGTGCCTGGAGTGTAGGTTCGGGAGTCAATCAGCCCCAGCATTTT
>TRBJ2-5|.|.|TRBV7-3
CASSLRGQETQYF
TGTGCCAGCAGCTTACGAGGCCAAGAGACCCAGTACTTC
>TRBJ2-2|.|.|TRBV21-1
CASSKEGLTGTGTGELFF
TGTGCCAGCAGCAAAGAGGGGCTGACAGGTACGGGAACCGGGGAGCTGTTTTTT
>TRBJ1-3|.|few|TRBV4-1
CASSPTVIGNTIYF
TGCGCCAGCAGCCCGACAGTTATTGGAAACACCATATATTTT
>TRBJ2-3|.|.|TRBV5-4
CASSPGEIKSDTQYF
TGTGCCAGCAGCCCGGGGGAAATCAAATCAGATACGCAGTATTTT
>TRBJ1-4|TRBD1|.|TRBV19
CASSTLLEDRGRSTNEKLFF
TGTGCCAGTAGTACCCTCCTCGAGGACAGGGGTCGGTCAACTAATGAAAAACTGTTTTTT
>TRBJ2-3|.|.|TRBV14
CASSQEIVALQDTQYF
TGTGCCAGCAGCCAAGAAATCGTGGCTCTACAGGATACGCAGTATTTT
>TRBJ2-2|.|.|TRBV9
CASSARDYPGELFF
TGTGCCAGCAGCGCCCGGGATTACCCCGGGGAGCTGTTTTTT
>TRBJ1-1|.|once|TRBV6-6
CASTSGGGPGTEAFF
TGTGCCAGCACCTCTGGAGGAGGGCCGGGTACTGAAGCTTTCTTT
>TRBJ1-5|TRBD1|.|TRBV28
CASSSTDRGGNQPQHF
TGTGCCAGCAGTTCAACAGACAGGGGAGGGAATCAGCCCCAGCATTTT
>TRBJ1-1|.|.|TRBV10-2
CATRGGVNSGTEAFF
TGCGCCACTAGAGGAGGGGTGAATTCGGGGACTGAAGCTTTCTTT
>TRBJ2-1|TRBD2|.|TRBV9
CASKSSGGFNEQFF
TGTGCCAGCAAATCTAGCGGGGGATTTAATGAGCAGTTCTTC
>TRBJ1-2|TRBD1|.|TRBV7-2
CASSPVGTVPTGYTF
TGTGCCAGCAGCCCAGTCGGGACAGTTCCCACTGGCTACACCTTC
>TRBJ1-5|.|.|TRBV19
CASSRLDNQPQHF
TGTGCCAGTAGTAGGCTTGACAATCAGCCCCAGCATTTT
>TRBJ1-4|.|.|TRBV30
CAWSVRRVREKLFF
TGTGCCTGGAGTGTACGCAGGGTCCGCGAAAAACTGTTTTTT
>TRBJ2-3|.|.|TRBV7-9
CASSLALGGTDTQYF
TGTGCCAGCAGCTTAGCGTTGGGAGGCACAGATACGCAGTATTTT
>TRBJ2-7|TRBD1|many|TRBV27
CASSPQGAKNEQYF
TGTGCCAGCAGTCCACAGGGGGCAAAGAACGAGCAGTACTTC
>TRBJ1-2|TRBD1|.|TRBV18
CASSPRDRDGYTF
TGTGCCAGCTCACCCCGGGACAGGGATGGCTACACCTTC
>TRBJ2-2|TRBD1|.|TRBV9
CASSLGTANTGELFF
TGTGCCAGCAGCCTAGGGACAGCGAACACCGGGGAGCTGTTTTTT
>TRBJ1-1|TRBD1|.|TRBV6-5
CASRDRVTEAFF
TGTGCCAGTCGGGACAGGGTCACTGAAGCTTTCTTT
>TRBJ2-2|TRBD2|.|TRBV5-1
CASSSGLVGGELFF
TGCGCCAGCAGCTCGGGACTAGTCGGCGGGGAGCTGTTTTTT
>TRBJ1-2|.|.|TRBV5-1
CASRQNPQATYGYTF
TGCGCCAGCAGACAAAACCCACAGGCTACCTATGGCTACACCTTC
>TRBJ1-6|.|once|TRBV27
CASSLGSAGRHNSPLHF
TGTGCCAGCAGTTTAGGCTCTGCGGGCAGGCATAATTCACCCCTCCACTTT
>TRBJ2-1|.|many|TRBV27
CASSPRGGSLAYNEQFF
TGTGCCAGCAGTCCCAGAGGAGGGAGCCTCGCGTACAATGAGCAGTTCTTC
>TRBJ2-7|.|.|TRBV7-9
CASTVGDSYEQYF
TGTGCCAGCACCGTTGGAGACTCCTACGAGCAGTACTTC
>TRBJ1-5|.|.|TRBV5-1
CASRLDSNSNQPQHF
TGCGCCAGCAGACTCGACAGCAATAGCAATCAGCCCCAGCATTTT